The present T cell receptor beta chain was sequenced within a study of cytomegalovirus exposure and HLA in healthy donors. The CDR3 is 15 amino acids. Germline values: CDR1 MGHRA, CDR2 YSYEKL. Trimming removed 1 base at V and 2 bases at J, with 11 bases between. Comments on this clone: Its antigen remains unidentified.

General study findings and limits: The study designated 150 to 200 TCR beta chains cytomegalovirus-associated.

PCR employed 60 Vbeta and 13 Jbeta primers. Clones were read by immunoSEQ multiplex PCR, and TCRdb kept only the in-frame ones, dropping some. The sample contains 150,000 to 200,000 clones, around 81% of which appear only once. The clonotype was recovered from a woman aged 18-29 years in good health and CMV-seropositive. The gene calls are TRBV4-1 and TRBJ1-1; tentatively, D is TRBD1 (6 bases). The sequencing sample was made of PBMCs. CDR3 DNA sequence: TGCGCCAGCAGCCAAGGTCGGGGGGGCAACACTGAAGCTTTCTTT. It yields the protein CASSQGRGGNTEAFF.